Below are 19 T cell receptor beta chains sequenced from a single sample in a study of T cells in Graves' hyperthyroidism and ophthalmopathy. Authors of the study amplified TCR beta CDR3 regions from RNA transcripts. Carried out on the TCR CDR3, a first-round RT-PCR used the HTBI primer set. TCRdb re-called the multiplex PCR reads through MiXCR, storing one row per CDR3 protein. This table has about 500,000 distinct CDR3 sequences, approximately 16% appearing once. The sequenced material came from blood. The receptor source for this set is a woman under 30 with Graves' hyperthyroidism.

The count of this clonotype is one. This may arise from a read error, as a much more abundant clone is one base away. V gene TRBV27 combines with J gene TRBJ2-7; the D gene is possibly TRBD2 (5 bases). The J call may be wrong; the DNA end is better matched by TRBJ2-1. The germline gives CDR1 MNHEY, CDR2 SMNVEV (reference sequence). This CDR3 spans 15 amino acids. In DNA, the CDR3 is TGTGCCAGCAGTTTATTGGGCGGAGCCGACTACGAGCAGTTCTTC. This encodes CASSLLGGADYEQFF.

The table lists this clonotype with many counts. V and J are TRBV20-1 and TRBJ1-2, with a possible D match to TRBD1 (5 bases). V lost 5 bases to trimming and J lost 2 bases, with 18 bases between them. The germline gives CDR1 DFQATT, CDR2 SNEGSKA (reference sequence). This CDR3 spans 15 amino acids. The CDR3 is CSAQSLDIRNYGYTF. The DNA of the CDR3 is TGCAGTGCTCAGTCCTTGGACATTCGGAACTATGGCTACACCTTC.

The sample holds a few counts of this clonotype. The rearrangement joins TRBV27 to TRBJ1-6; no clear D. Looked up from germline, CDR1 is MNHEY and CDR2 is SMNVEV (reference sequence). This CDR3 spans 14 amino acids. The V and J ends lost 7 bases and 8 bases respectively, with 15 bases between them. The CDR3, as DNA: TGTGCCAGCAACCTTTTGGACGGGGATTCACCCCTCCACTTT. Amino acid sequence: CASNLLDGDSPLHF.

This clonotype was detected only a few times. J is TRBJ1-6 and V is TRBV6-1; no firm D call. Looked up from germline, CDR1 is MNHNS and CDR2 is SASEGT. This CDR3 contains 16 residues. Deletions cut 6 bases from V and 0 bases from J, with 12 bases between. The CDR3 spells CASSPRRSSYNSPLHF. As DNA, the CDR3 is TGTGCCAGCAGCCCCCGTCGGAGCTCCTATAATTCACCCCTCCACTTT.

The V and J genes are TRBV4-2 and TRBJ1-4; 11 bases are a match to TRBD1. The CDR3 is made up of 18 amino acids. With 4 bases clipped from V and 0 bases from J, the junction kept 7 bases outside the gene matches. Germline assignment: CDR1 LGHNA and CDR2 YNFKEQ. Written as DNA, the CDR3 is TGTGCCAGCAGCCGAGGGACAGGGGGGTTAGCAACTAATGAAAAACTGTTTTTT. It yields the protein CASSRGTGGLATNEKLFF.

This chain links TRBV20-1 with TRBJ2-3, with 10 bases that match TRBD1. The CDR3 has 16 residues. Germline CDR1 is DFQATT and CDR2 is SNEGSKA (reference sequence). Trimming removed 0 bases from V and 2 bases from J; junction bases left unmatched: 5. CDR3 residues: CSAREGTGVNTDTQYF. In nucleotides, the CDR3 is TGCAGTGCTAGAGAAGGGACAGGGGTTAACACAGATACGCAGTATTTT.

This clonotype came up many times. V gene TRBV20-1 combines with J gene TRBJ2-5; 10 bases line up with TRBD2. The germline V gene has CDR1 DFQATT and CDR2 SNEGSKA (reference sequence). There are 16 residues in the CDR3. The ends lost 0 bases at V and 3 bases at J; junction bases unmatched: 7. The CDR3 bases are TGCAGTGCTAGAGATCGACTAGCGGGTCCTAAAGAGACCCAGTACTTC. Amino acid sequence: CSARDRLAGPKETQYF.

This rearrangement joins TRBV27 to TRBJ1-4; possible D gene TRBD1, 5 bases. The germline CDR1 and CDR2 sequences are MNHEY and SMNVEV (reference sequence). Trimming cost V 3 bases and J 6 bases, with 11 bases left between them. The length of the CDR3 is 14 residues. In DNA form, the CDR3 reads TGTGCCAGCAGTTTTTTCTGGGGGGATGAAAAACTGTTTTTT. Amino acids: CASSFFWGDEKLFF. Full variable domain (remainder filled in from reference TRBV27 and TRBJ1-4): EAQVTQNPRYLITVTGKKLTVTCSQNMNHEYMSWYRQDPGLGLRQIYYSMNVEVTDKGDVPEGYKVSRKEKRNFPLILESPSPNQTSLYFCASSFFWGDEKLFFGSGTQLSVL.

This clonotype has a count of ten or more. V usage is TRBV30 and J usage is TRBJ1-1, with 10 bases fitting TRBD1. The V and J ends lost 2 bases and 4 bases, in that order; junction bases with no gene match: 13. CDR1 and CDR2 (germline): GTSNPN, SVGIG (reference sequence). The CDR3 sequence is 17 residues long. CDR3 bases: TGTGCCTGGAGTAGGACGGGACAGGGGACTATAGGCACTGAAGCTTTCTTT. Encoded protein: CAWSRTGQGTIGTEAFF.

This clonotype was counted at least ten times. The gene calls are TRBV20-1 and TRBJ2-7; D not resolved. The germline V gene has CDR1 DFQATT and CDR2 SNEGSKA (reference sequence). Trimming pared 3 bases from V and 7 bases from J, leaving 13 bases between. The length of the CDR3 is 12 residues. Here the CDR3 DNA reads TGCAGTGCTAGTAAGACCCTCTTAGAGCAGTACTTC. Protein product: CSASKTLLEQYF.

V and J are TRBV14 and TRBJ2-7, with TRBD1 matching 7 bases. The germline V gene has CDR1 SGHDN and CDR2 FVKESK. V gave up 0 bases and J gave up 2 bases; unmatched junction bases: 7. The CDR3 is 16 residues long. The CDR3 DNA reads as TGTGCCAGCAGCCAAGATTGGGGGACAGACCCCTACGAGCAGTACTTC. Translated: CASSQDWGTDPYEQYF. The full variable domain, completed using reference TRBV14 and TRBJ2-7, is EAGVTQFPSHSVIEKGQTVTLRCDPISGHDNLYWYRRVMGKEIKFLLHFVKESKQDESGMPNNRFLAERTGGTYSTLKVQPAELEDSGVYFCASSQDWGTDPYEQYFGPGTRLTVT.

The table lists this clonotype with many counts. The chain combines TRBV28 with TRBJ1-6; maybe TRBD1 (5 bases). The CDR3 extends over 16 amino acids. V was shortened by 4 bases and J by 11 bases, with 21 bases between the two germline ends. Germline assignment: CDR1 MDHEN and CDR2 SYDVKM. The CDR3 loop reads CASSWSGAGPLTPLHF. In nucleotides, the CDR3 is TGTGCCAGCAGTTGGTCCGGCGCAGGGCCGTTGACACCCCTCCACTTT.

This clonotype occurred many times. This chain joins TRBV10-3 and TRBJ2-7, with D maybe TRBD1 (6 bases). Germline CDR1 is ENHRY and CDR2 is SYGVKD. V lost 6 bases and J lost 5, with 14 bases in between. This CDR3 has 13 residues. The CDR3 DNA is TGTGCCATCAGCAGCAGGGGTGGCGACGAGCAGTACTTC. Its protein product is CAISSRGGDEQYF.

V gene TRBV6-5 combines with J gene TRBJ2-7; 7 bases agree with TRBD1. Germline CDR1 reads MNHEY; CDR2 reads SVGAGI. V trimming: 4 bases; J trimming: 2 bases; junction bases outside the gene matches: 5. CDR3 length equals 14 residues. The CDR3 protein is CASSFDRAPYEQYF. For the CDR3, the DNA is TGTGCCAGCAGTTTTGACAGGGCCCCCTACGAGCAGTACTTC.

Regarding this clonotype: A read error may explain this, as a much larger clone is one base away. V usage is TRBV6-4 and J usage is TRBJ1-5; D ambiguous. Germline CDR1 is MRHNA and CDR2 is SNTAGT. CDR3 size: 15 residues. This chain's CDR3 is CASRDSVDSNQPQHF. In DNA form, the CDR3 reads TGTGCCAGCAGGGACTCAGTGGATAGCAATCAGCCCCAGCATTTT.

Of note for this clonotype: Being one base from a much bigger clone, this may be a read error. The chain combines TRBV7-9 with TRBJ2-7; 13 bases match TRBD2. The V gene end was trimmed by 5 bases and the J gene end by 4 bases; junction bases not matched to a gene: 14. Germline CDR1 is SEHNR and CDR2 is FQNEAQ (reference sequence). The CDR3 has 18 amino acids. The CDR3 loop reads CASSHPRTSGSSPYEQYF. CDR3 nucleotide sequence: TGTGCCAGCAGCCACCCGAGGACTAGCGGGAGTTCTCCTTACGAGCAGTACTTC.

This clonotype was observed a handful of times. V usage is TRBV11-2 and J usage is TRBJ2-1; TRBD1 aligns across 10 bases. Trimming removed 8 bases from V and 0 bases from J; junction bases left unmatched: 16. This CDR3 has 19 amino acids. Per germline, CDR1 SGHAT and CDR2 FQNNGV. CDR3 loop: CASSPGQGQRESSYNEQFF. CDR3 DNA sequence: TGTGCCAGCTCACCGGGACAGGGGCAGCGGGAGAGCTCCTACAATGAGCAGTTCTTC. The variable domain in full, with the rest retrieved from reference TRBV11-2 and TRBJ2-1, is EAGVAQSPRYKIIEKRQSVAFWCNPISGHATLYWYQQILGQGPKLLIQFQNNGVVDDSQLPKDRFSAERLKGVDSTLKIQPAKLEDSAVYLCASSPGQGQRESSYNEQFFGPGTRLTVL.

The chain links TRBV7-2 to TRBJ2-1; 14 bases are shared with TRBD2. Germline V lookup: CDR1 SGHTA, CDR2 FQGNSA. The CDR3 sequence is 16 residues long. J lost 4 bases, V lost 1 base, and 0 bases had no gene match. The CDR3, as DNA: TGTGCCAGCAGCTTAGGGACTAGCGGGGGGTACAATGAGCAGTTCTTC. Translation gives CASSLGTSGGYNEQFF.

This clonotype was seen a handful of times. The chain recombines TRBV6-4 with TRBJ1-5; D not certain. The V gene's germline CDR1 is MRHNA and CDR2 SNTAGT. V was shortened by 4 bases and J by 6 bases, with 4 bases between the two germline ends. The CDR3 length is 11 residues. CDR3 bases: TGTGCCAGCAGTGGTTTTCAGCCCCAGCATTTT. Protein product: CASSGFQPQHF.